This T cell receptor (beta chain) was sequenced during a study of regulatory T cells in long-lasting Graves disease. In germline, CDR1 is SNHLY, CDR2 FYNNEI. Trimming removed 7 bases from V and 1 base from J; junction bases left unmatched: 6. The CDR3 runs 14 residues. General study points: Those with persistent Graves' had less TCR diversity than newly diagnosed patients. Persistent disease preferred TRBV28, TRBJ1-2 and TRBJ2-5; new disease, TRBV20-1 and TRBJ2-1.

On this clonotype: Its antigen remains unidentified.

Regarding time point: persistent/refractory GD, antithyroid drugs over 5 years with positive TRAb. The TCR library used RNA extracted from PBMCs. With iRepertoire HTBI primers and Arm-PCR of CDR3 regions, TCR beta libraries were built. TCRdb independently ran MiXCR on the multiplex PCR reads; one entry per CDR3 protein. This sample has fewer than 400,000 distinct CDR3 sequences, with about a fifth found just once. The chain uses TRBV2 and TRBJ2-7; TRBD1 agrees at 8 bases. The source is a female donor with Graves disease. The sequencing used peripheral blood mononuclear cells (PBMCs), collected when the disease was refractory, from a patient treated with antithyroid drugs. CDR3 nucleotide sequence: TGTGCCAGCATCGCCGGGACAGGATCCTACGAGCAGTACTTC. Amino acid sequence: CASIAGTGSYEQYF.